The 9 T cell receptor beta chains presented below share a single source sample, sequenced in a study of blood T cell repertoires in COVID-19. Assay: immunoSEQ multiplex PCR; the TCRdb copy retains only in-frame clones and omits some. The profile covers roughly 62,000 clones, with over 80% appearing a single time and more than 8.5% taken by the ten largest. The sequenced material came from peripheral blood. All receptors come from a man younger than 40 with COVID-19, enrolled during active disease.

Comments on this clone: Other DNA sequences from this sample encode an identical CDR3 as well. The genes are TRBV6-6 and TRBJ1-3; D is uncertain. V gave up 0 bases and J gave up 0 bases, with 9 bases separating them. The CDR3 is 16 amino acids. Germline CDR1 and CDR2: MNHNY and SVGAGI (reference sequence). CDR3 sequence (DNA): TGTGCCAGCAGTTACTCGAGTTCGAGCTCTGGAAACACCATATATTTT. Encoded protein: CASSYSSSSSGNTIYF.

A word on this clone: The same CDR3 can be traced to other DNA sequences in this sample. This sequence joins TRBV2 and TRBJ1-6, with D possibly TRBD1 on 6 matching bases. V was cut by 4 bases and J by 2 bases, with 24 bases left in between. Germline V gene data show CDR1 as SNHLY and CDR2 as FYNNEI. The CDR3 is made up of 20 amino acids. The CDR3 here is CASSGRGTGPGNPYNSPLHF. DNA of the CDR3: TGTGCCAGCAGTGGACGGGGAACAGGGCCCGGTAACCCCTATAATTCACCCCTCCACTTT.

This clone has only one observation. The V gene is TRBV5-1, the J gene TRBJ2-7, with 9 bases identical to TRBD1. The CDR3 is 14 residues long. Per the germline V gene, CDR1 is SGHRS and CDR2 is YFSETQ. The V segment lost 4 bases and the J segment 3 bases; nucleotides outside the gene matches: 5. Written as DNA, the CDR3 is TGCGCCAGCAGCCCGGGACAGGGAATCTACGAGCAGTACTTC. Encoded protein: CASSPGQGIYEQYF.

V is TRBV29-1 and J is TRBJ2-3; possibly TRBD2 for D (6 bases). Trimming left V 4 bases short and J 1 base short, with 9 bases between. Germline V gives CDR1 SQVTM, CDR2 ANQGSEA. CDR3 length: 13 amino acids. The CDR3 coding sequence is TGCAGCGTTGCTTCTAGCGGCACAGATACGCAGTATTTT. This sequence encodes CSVASSGTDTQYF.

This clone occurred once. The CDR3 DNA follows: TGTGCCAGCAGTAAGGACAGGGTAAAATCAGATACGCAGTATTTT. As protein: CASSKDRVKSDTQYF. The chain is built from TRBV6-5 and TRBJ2-3; 8 bases are shared with TRBD1. CDR3 size: 15 residues. V gave up 5 bases and J gave up 4 bases; unmatched junction bases: 8. Germline V CDR1 and CDR2: MNHEY, SVGAGI.

J is TRBJ2-7 and V is TRBV21-1; the table calls TRBD1, which could not be checked here. TRBV21-1 corresponds to a pseudogene. The CDR3 contains 13 residues. The CDR3 region has the DNA TGTGCCAGCAGCAGGGGACAGAAGTACGAGCAGTACTTC. Its protein is CASSRGQKYEQYF.

This clone came up once. The CDR3 DNA reads TGCAGCGTTGAGGGCGGAGACAGGGAGACCGGGGAGCTGTTTTTT. Its translation is CSVEGGDRETGELFF. The rearrangement uses TRBV29-1 and TRBJ2-2, with 7 bases identical to TRBD1. CDR1 is SQVTM, CDR2 ANQGSEA, per germline. V lost 3 bases and J lost 5; bases outside the gene matches: 9. The CDR3 covers 15 residues.

This chain joins TRBV9 and TRBJ2-1; 9 bases match TRBD2. The CDR3 has 14 residues. Germline values: CDR1 SGDLS, CDR2 YYNGEE. V lost 7 bases, J lost 10 bases, and 12 bases stayed unmatched. DNA of the CDR3: TGTGCCAGCGAGGAGCGGGAGGCCCCCCGGGAGCAGTTCTTC. Translation gives CASEEREAPREQFF.

J is TRBJ2-7 and V is TRBV29-1; 7 bases are shared with TRBD2. The V gene end was trimmed by 6 bases and the J gene end by 5 bases; junction bases not matched to a gene: 10. Germline CDR1 is SQVTM and CDR2 is ANQGSEA. The CDR3 runs 13 residues. The CDR3 region is CSVSVHRGDEQYF. The CDR3, as DNA: TGCAGCGTGTCGGTCCACCGGGGGGACGAGCAGTACTTC.